The clone carrying this TCR beta chain was seen repeatedly, ten times or more. The antigen is not known. The read terminates 3 residues before the CDR3 end, so the remaining end is supplied by the germline J gene. The data are from a study of T cell clonality in common variable immunodeficiency. Whole-study results and caveats: Fewer deletions and N-nucleotide insertions were reportedly seen in common variable immunodeficiency TCR beta sequences. CVID subjects had higher TCRbeta clonality than healthy controls, most marked in about a third.

Caucasian heritage predominated among both patients and controls. Heparinized whole blood, about 4.5 to 9 ml, came from each donor. Sequencing used immunoSEQ multiplex PCR; TCRdb keeps in-frame clones, though not all of them. Singletons are absent from the sample, which has approximately 50,000 clones. The CDR3 is 15 amino acids. J lost 8 bases, V lost 5 bases, and 10 bases had no gene match. The germline CDR1 and CDR2 sequences are SEHNR and FQNEAQ (reference sequence). The V and J genes are TRBV7-9 and TRBJ2-1; 9 positions agree with TRBD1. The origin of this receptor is a person aged 18-70 years in good health. The sequenced sample was peripheral blood mononuclear cells. The covered CDR3 bases are TGTGCCAGCAGCAGGGTATCTGGACAGGGGTATGAG. Its protein product is CASSRVSGQGYE. The entire CDR3 protein reads CASSRVSGQGYEQFF.